The entry below describes one T cell receptor (beta chain). Its antigen is currently unknown. Treatment denoted: oral pan-JAK inhibitor, 5-10 mg twice daily. Lesional scalp punch biopsies and peripheral blood were collected from alopecia areata patients. This entry comes from a study of CD8+ T cells in alopecia areata. Background on the study: Tofacitinib ran for 6 to 18 months before 6 months off drug. Overall study findings and caveats: Against the mouse data, patients shared TCRs less clearly, possibly for HLA reasons.

V gave up 2 bases and J gave up 5 bases; unmatched junction bases: 7. Germline loops: CDR1 SGDLS, CDR2 YYNGEE. This CDR3 has 15 amino acids. Sequencing templates came from extracted RNA that was reverse transcribed into cDNA. Clones were sequenced by immunoSEQ multiplex PCR, and TCRdb holds only the in-frame ones, with some missing. Here the sample spans around 120,000 clones, 58% being singletons. The rearrangement links TRBV9 to TRBJ2-3, with TRBD2 matching over 8 bases. The input for sequencing was CD8+ T cells sorted from blood, taken at week 4, from a patient treated with tofacitinib. The source of this sequence is a human donor with alopecia areata. This CDR3 is CASSVSGVSVDTQYF. The CDR3 nucleotides read TGTGCCAGCAGCGTTAGCGGGGTATCAGTAGATACGCAGTATTTT. The full variable domain, rest sourced from reference TRBV9 and TRBJ2-3, is DSGVTQTPKHLITATGQRVTLRCSPRSGDLSVYWYQQSLDQGLQFLIQYYNGEERAKGNILERFSAQQFPDLHSELNLSSLELGDSALYFCASSVSGVSVDTQYFGPGTRLTVL.